This T cell receptor (beta chain) was recovered during a study of technical replicates of blood from several donors. TCRdb keeps only in-frame clones here, not all; method: immunoSEQ multiplex PCR. The sample shows around 70,000 clones, over 85% of them seen only once. The CDR3 extends over 15 amino acids. The germline CDR1 and CDR2 sequences are MGHRA and YSYEKL. V was trimmed by 0 bases and J by 2 bases, leaving 9 bases between them. Sequencing was performed on T cells isolated from PBMCs. This TCR came from a human donor in good health. The chain employs TRBV4-1 and TRBJ2-3; tentative D call: TRBD2 (5 bases). CDR3: CASSQDGGSTDTQYF. DNA for the CDR3: TGCGCCAGCAGCCAAGATGGAGGCTCCACAGATACGCAGTATTTT.